A single T cell receptor beta chain is shown here with its context. Its antigen is as yet unknown. The source of the sample is a study of cytomegalovirus exposure and HLA in healthy donors. Study-level information: A subsequent analysis stated that the 100 to 150 validation repertoires were run on the same platform as the approximately 610 first-cohort repertoires. Study observations and caveats: It was reportedly the case that the classifier diagnosed cytomegalovirus status with high specificity and sensitivity. In vitro data verified three CMV-associated chains as specific for CMV antigens. The authors listed around 150 TCR beta chains as cytomegalovirus-associated.

The method was immunoSEQ multiplex PCR; TCRdb's version includes in-frame clones alone and lacks a portion of them. The data show 60,000 to 70,000 clones, 85% to 90% seen once. V shed 7 bases, J shed 1 base, and the junction held 7 bases outside the gene matches. Germline V gene lookup returns CDR1 MNHEY and CDR2 SMNVEV (reference sequence). This CDR3 contains 15 residues. The receptor's source is a woman between 18 and 29 years old in good health and CMV-seronegative. Sequencing input: PBMCs. The chain is built from TRBV27 and TRBJ1-1, with 9 bases that match TRBD1. The CDR3 bases are TGTGCCAGCAACAAACAGGGGGCCTGGAACACTGAAGCTTTCTTT. Translation: CASNKQGAWNTEAFF.